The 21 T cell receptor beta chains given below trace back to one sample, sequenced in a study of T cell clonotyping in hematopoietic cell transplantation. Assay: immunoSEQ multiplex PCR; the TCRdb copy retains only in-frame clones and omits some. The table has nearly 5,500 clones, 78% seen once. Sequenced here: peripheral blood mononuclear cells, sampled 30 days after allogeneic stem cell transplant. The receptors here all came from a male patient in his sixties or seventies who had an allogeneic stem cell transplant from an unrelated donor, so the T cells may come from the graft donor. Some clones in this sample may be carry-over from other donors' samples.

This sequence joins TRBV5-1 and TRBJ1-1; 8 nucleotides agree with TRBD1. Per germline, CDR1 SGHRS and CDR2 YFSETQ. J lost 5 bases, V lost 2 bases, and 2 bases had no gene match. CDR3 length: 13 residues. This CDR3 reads CASSFQGATEAFF. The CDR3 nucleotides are TGCGCCAGCAGCTTCCAGGGGGCTACTGAAGCTTTCTTT.

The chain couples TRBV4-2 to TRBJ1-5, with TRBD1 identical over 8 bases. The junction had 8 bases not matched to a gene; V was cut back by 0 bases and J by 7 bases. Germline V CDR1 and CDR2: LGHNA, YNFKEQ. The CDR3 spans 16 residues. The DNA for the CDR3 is TGTGCCAGCAGCCAAGAAGAACAGGGGGTACGACAGCCCCAGCATTTT. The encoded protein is CASSQEEQGVRQPQHF.

The CDR3 DNA reads as TGCAGCGTGGCGACAGGGGTAACCTCCTACGAGCAGTACTTC. Translated: CSVATGVTSYEQYF. The rearrangement links TRBV29-1 to TRBJ2-7; 8 positions agree with TRBD1. There are 14 residues in the CDR3. V shed 6 bases and J 0 bases; nucleotides not matched to a gene: 7. Germline V gene sequence: CDR1 SQVTM, CDR2 ANQGSEA.

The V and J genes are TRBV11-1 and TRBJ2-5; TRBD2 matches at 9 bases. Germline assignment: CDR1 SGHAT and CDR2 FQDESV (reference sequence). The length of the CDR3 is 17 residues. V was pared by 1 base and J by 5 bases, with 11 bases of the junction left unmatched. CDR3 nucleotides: TGTGCCAGCAGCTTAGGCGGCGGGGGGGCCGCCTTGGAGACCCAGTACTTC. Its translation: CASSLGGGGAALETQYF.

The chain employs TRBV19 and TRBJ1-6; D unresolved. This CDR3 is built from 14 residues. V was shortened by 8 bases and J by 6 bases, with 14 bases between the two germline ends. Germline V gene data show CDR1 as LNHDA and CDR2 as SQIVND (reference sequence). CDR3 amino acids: CASAGNLGNSPLHF. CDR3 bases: TGTGCCAGTGCCGGTAATTTGGGTAATTCACCCCTCCACTTT.

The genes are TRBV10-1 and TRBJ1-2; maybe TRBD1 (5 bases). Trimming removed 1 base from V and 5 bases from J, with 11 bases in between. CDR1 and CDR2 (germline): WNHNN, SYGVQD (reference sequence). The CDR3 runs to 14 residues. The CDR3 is CASSELGTPYGYTF. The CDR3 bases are TGCGCCAGCAGTGAGTTGGGGACCCCGTATGGCTACACCTTC.

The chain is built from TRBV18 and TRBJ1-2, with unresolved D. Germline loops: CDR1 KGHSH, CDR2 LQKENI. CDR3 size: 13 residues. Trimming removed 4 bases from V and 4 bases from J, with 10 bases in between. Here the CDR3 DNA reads TGTGCCAGCTCACGAGTAATGAGCTATGGCTACACCTTC. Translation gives CASSRVMSYGYTF.

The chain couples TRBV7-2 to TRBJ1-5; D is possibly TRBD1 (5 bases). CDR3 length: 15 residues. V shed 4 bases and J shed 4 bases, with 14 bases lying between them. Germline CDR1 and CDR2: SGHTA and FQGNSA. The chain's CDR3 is CASSSQGTGNQPQHF. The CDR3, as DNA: TGTGCCAGCAGCTCCCAGGGTACGGGTAATCAGCCCCAGCATTTT.

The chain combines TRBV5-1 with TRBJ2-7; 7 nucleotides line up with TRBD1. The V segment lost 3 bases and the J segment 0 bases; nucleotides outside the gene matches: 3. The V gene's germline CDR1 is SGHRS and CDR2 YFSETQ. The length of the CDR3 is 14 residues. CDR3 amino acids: CASSSGQSSYEQYF. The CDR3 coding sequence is TGCGCCAGCAGCTCGGGACAGAGCTCCTACGAGCAGTACTTC.

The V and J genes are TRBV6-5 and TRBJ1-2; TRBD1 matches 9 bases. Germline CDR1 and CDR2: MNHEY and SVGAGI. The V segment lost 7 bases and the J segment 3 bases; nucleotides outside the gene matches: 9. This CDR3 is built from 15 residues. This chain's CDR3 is CASKYPGQGDYGYTF. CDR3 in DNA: TGTGCCAGCAAATACCCGGGACAGGGAGACTATGGCTACACCTTC.

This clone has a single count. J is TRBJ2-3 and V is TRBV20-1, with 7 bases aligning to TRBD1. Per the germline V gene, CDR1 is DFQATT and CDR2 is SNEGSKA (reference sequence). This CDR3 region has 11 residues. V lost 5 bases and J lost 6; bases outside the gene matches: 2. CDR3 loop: CSALRGDTQYF. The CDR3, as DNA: TGCAGTGCTCTCAGGGGGGATACGCAGTATTTT.

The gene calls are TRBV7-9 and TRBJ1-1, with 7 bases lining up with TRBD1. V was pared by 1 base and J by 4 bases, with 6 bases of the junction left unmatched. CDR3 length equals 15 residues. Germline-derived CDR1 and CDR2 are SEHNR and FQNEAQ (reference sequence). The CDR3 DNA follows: TGTGCCAGCAGCTTAGAAGGGGGCTGGAGCACTGAAGCTTTCTTT. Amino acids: CASSLEGGWSTEAFF.

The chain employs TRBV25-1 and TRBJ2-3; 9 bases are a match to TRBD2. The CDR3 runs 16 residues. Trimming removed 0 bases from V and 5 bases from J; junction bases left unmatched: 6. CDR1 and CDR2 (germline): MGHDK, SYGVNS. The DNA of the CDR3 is TGTGCCAGCAGTGAATACGGCGGGGGGGCCGGAGATACGCAGTATTTT. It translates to CASSEYGGGAGDTQYF.

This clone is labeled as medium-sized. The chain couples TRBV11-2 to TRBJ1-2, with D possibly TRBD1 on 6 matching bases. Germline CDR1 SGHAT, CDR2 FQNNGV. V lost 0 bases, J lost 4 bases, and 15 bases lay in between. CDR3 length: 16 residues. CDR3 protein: CASSLESGAGSYGYTF. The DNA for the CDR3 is TGTGCCAGCAGCTTAGAATCAGGGGCGGGTTCCTATGGCTACACCTTC.

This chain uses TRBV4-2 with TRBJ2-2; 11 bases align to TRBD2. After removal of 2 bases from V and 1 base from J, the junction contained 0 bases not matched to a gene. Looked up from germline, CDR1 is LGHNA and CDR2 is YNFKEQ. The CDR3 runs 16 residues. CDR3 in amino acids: CASSQLAGGNTGELFF. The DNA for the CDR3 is TGTGCCAGCAGCCAACTAGCGGGGGGGAACACCGGGGAGCTGTTTTTT.

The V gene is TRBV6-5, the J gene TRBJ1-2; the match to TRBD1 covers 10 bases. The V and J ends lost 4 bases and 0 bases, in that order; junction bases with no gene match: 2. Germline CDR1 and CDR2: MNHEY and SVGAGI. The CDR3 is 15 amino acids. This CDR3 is CASSSGTGANYGYTF. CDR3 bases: TGTGCCAGCAGTTCCGGGACAGGGGCTAACTATGGCTACACCTTC.

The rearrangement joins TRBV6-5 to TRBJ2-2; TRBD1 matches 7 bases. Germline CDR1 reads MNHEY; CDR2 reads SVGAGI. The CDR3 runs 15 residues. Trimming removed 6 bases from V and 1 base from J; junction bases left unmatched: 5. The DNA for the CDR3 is TGTGCCAGCAGCCGAAACAGGGGGAACACCGGGGAGCTGTTTTTT. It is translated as CASSRNRGNTGELFF.

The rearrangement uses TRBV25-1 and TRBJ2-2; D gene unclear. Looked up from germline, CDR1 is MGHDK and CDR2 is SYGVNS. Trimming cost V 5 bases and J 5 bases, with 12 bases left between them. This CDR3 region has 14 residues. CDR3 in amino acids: CASSKVEATGELFF. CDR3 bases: TGTGCCAGCAGTAAGGTTGAGGCGACCGGGGAGCTGTTTTTT.

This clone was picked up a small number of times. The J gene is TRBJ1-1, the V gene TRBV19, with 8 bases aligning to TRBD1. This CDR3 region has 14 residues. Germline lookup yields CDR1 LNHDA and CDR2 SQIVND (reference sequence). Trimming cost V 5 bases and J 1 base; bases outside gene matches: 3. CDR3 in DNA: TGTGCCAGTAGTTTAGGGACAGGGAACACTGAAGCTTTCTTT. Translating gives CASSLGTGNTEAFF.

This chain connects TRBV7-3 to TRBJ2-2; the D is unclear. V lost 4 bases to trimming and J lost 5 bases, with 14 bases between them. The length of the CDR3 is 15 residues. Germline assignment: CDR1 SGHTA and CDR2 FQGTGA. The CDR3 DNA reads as TGTGCCAGCAGCTCGAGGCGTACTGAGACCGGGGAGCTGTTTTTT. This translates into CASSSRRTETGELFF.

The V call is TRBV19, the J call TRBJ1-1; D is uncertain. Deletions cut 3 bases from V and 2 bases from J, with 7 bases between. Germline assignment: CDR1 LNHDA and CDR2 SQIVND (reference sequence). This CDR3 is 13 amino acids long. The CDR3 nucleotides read TGTGCCAGTAGTATCCAGGCTAACACTGAAGCTTTCTTT. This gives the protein CASSIQANTEAFF.